A single sample gave rise to the 20 T cell receptor beta chains below, sequenced in a study of blood T cells in healthy people across ages. The use of a sample-barcoded 5' primer and a J-beta primer mix characterized a second PCR of about 7 to 12 cycles. TCRdb reanalysed the 5' RACE reads using MiXCR and keeps one entry per CDR3 protein. The data show over 600,000 distinct CDR3 sequences, under 25% seen once. The sequencing input was blood. The source of these receptors is a man between 65 and 85 years old in good health.

This clonotype was seen a single time. The chain recombines TRBV20-1 with TRBJ2-5; D is ambiguous. Germline CDR1 reads DFQATT; CDR2 reads SNEGSKA (reference sequence). V was cut by 5 bases and J by 1 base, with 11 bases left in between. This CDR3 has 13 amino acids. CDR3 loop: CSALGRSQETQYF. The DNA of the CDR3 is TGCAGTGCTCTGGGAAGGAGCCAAGAGACCCAGTACTTC.

The sample holds a few counts of this clonotype. The V and J genes are TRBV10-3 and TRBJ1-2; D not resolved. The germline V gene encodes CDR1 ENHRY and CDR2 SYGVKD. V was trimmed by 3 bases and J by 4 bases, leaving 9 bases between them. The CDR3 consists of 13 residues. CDR3 nucleotide sequence: TGTGCCATCAGTGACGAGGGTCTCTATGGCTACACCTTC. Protein product: CAISDEGLYGYTF.

The rearrangement links TRBV20-1 to TRBJ1-1, with unresolved D. CDR1 is DFQATT and CDR2 is SNEGSKA in the germline V gene (reference sequence). This CDR3 is 13 amino acids long. Trimming shortened V by 6 bases and J by 3 bases, and 14 bases separated the two germline ends. The CDR3 DNA reads as TGCAGTGCGAAACAAGGGCACGACACTGAAGCTTTCTTT. Translating it yields CSAKQGHDTEAFF.

The chain is built from TRBV15 and TRBJ2-1; D assignment may be TRBD1 or TRBD2 (5 bases each). The germline gives CDR1 LNHNV, CDR2 YYDKDF (reference sequence). CDR3 length: 16 amino acids. Trimming removed 0 bases at V and 4 bases at J, with 13 bases between. CDR3 sequence (DNA): TGTGCCACCAGCAGAGATTCCGGGACCATTTACAATGAGCAGTTCTTC. Its translation: CATSRDSGTIYNEQFF.

This clonotype was picked up a small number of times. The rearrangement links TRBV20-1 to TRBJ2-1; 8 bases agree with TRBD1. After removal of 1 base from V and 5 bases from J, the junction contained 7 bases not matched to a gene. The CDR3 is 15 residues long. Germline-derived CDR1 and CDR2 are DFQATT and SNEGSKA (reference sequence). For the CDR3, the DNA is TGCAGTGCTAGAGCTGGCAGGGGGCGCAACAATGAGCAGTTCTTC. Protein sequence: CSARAGRGRNNEQFF.

The V call is TRBV28, the J call TRBJ2-3; 10 bases align to TRBD2. Germline values: CDR1 MDHEN, CDR2 SYDVKM. J gave up 4 bases and V 6 bases, and 10 bases lay outside the gene matches. This CDR3 comprises 16 residues. Here the CDR3 DNA reads TGTGCCAGCAGATATTGGAGCGGGAGGGCCTCAGATACGCAGTATTTT. Amino acids: CASRYWSGRASDTQYF.

The rearrangement links TRBV3-1 to TRBJ1-1; D unresolved. Trimming took off 1 base at V and 1 base at J, with 7 bases between the two ends. The CDR3 totals 14 residues. The V gene's germline CDR1 is LGHDT and CDR2 YNNKEL (reference sequence). The CDR3 DNA reads TGTGCCAGCAGCCAAGGTATAGCGAACACTGAAGCTTTCTTT. Protein product: CASSQGIANTEAFF.

This clonotype was observed a single time. The chain carries TRBV28 and TRBJ2-5; 10 nucleotides match TRBD1. The CDR3 covers 18 residues. V trimming: 5 bases; J trimming: 11 bases; junction bases outside the gene matches: 23. Germline assignment: CDR1 MDHEN and CDR2 SYDVKM. This CDR3 reads CASSPSTRDRGAIEEQYF. CDR3 nucleotides: TGTGCCAGCAGTCCCTCGACTCGGGACAGGGGAGCTATAGAAGAGCAGTACTTC.

The sample holds one count of this clonotype. V is TRBV13 and J is TRBJ2-1, with 9 nucleotides matching TRBD2. TRBJ2-7 matches the DNA end more closely, so the J call is doubtful. The CDR3 runs 17 residues. Germline CDR1 and CDR2: PRHDT and FYEKMQ (reference sequence). The CDR3 bases are TGTGCCAGCAGCTTAGGATTAGCGGGAGATAAACCCTACGAGCAGTACTTC. The encoded protein is CASSLGLAGDKPYEQYF.

This clonotype came up a few times. The chain joins TRBV29-1 to TRBJ2-5; 9 positions agree with TRBD1. The closer fit of TRBJ2-1 to the DNA end suggests the J call may be wrong. Germline V gives CDR1 SQVTM, CDR2 ANQGSEA. The CDR3 length is 13 residues. DNA of the CDR3: TGCAGCGTTTTGACAGGGGGGGTCGATGAGCAGTTCTTC. Translated: CSVLTGGVDEQFF.

This clonotype appeared many times. The V and J genes are TRBV7-2 and TRBJ2-5, with D perhaps TRBD1 or TRBD2 (5 bases each). The V and J ends lost 5 bases and 5 bases respectively, with 12 bases between them. Germline CDR1 SGHTA, CDR2 FQGNSA. This CDR3 has 13 residues. CDR3 sequence reads: CASSRGTRETQYF. DNA for the CDR3: TGTGCCAGCAGCCGGGGCACCAGGGAGACCCAGTACTTC.

The chain combines TRBV5-1 with TRBJ2-3, with 8 nucleotides matching TRBD1. J lost 5 bases, V lost 0 bases, and 2 bases had no gene match. There are 14 residues in the CDR3. The germline gives CDR1 SGHRS, CDR2 YFSETQ. The CDR3 DNA reads TGCGCCAGCAGCTTGGTGGGACAGGTAGATACGCAGTATTTT. Its translation is CASSLVGQVDTQYF.

The CDR3 DNA reads as TGTGCCACCAGCAGAGACAACATTCAGTACTTC. Its translation is CATSRDNIQYF. The V and J genes are TRBV15 and TRBJ2-4; D is unresolved. V lost 0 bases, J lost 7 bases, and 1 base lay in between. In germline, CDR1 is LNHNV, CDR2 YYDKDF (reference sequence). The CDR3 has 11 amino acids.

J is TRBJ2-4 and V is TRBV28; 7 bases match TRBD1. Trimming took 5 bases from V and 4 from J; bases not matched to a gene: 11. CDR1 and CDR2 from the germline V gene are MDHEN and SYDVKM. This CDR3 comprises 16 residues. DNA for the CDR3: TGTGCCAGCAGTGGTGGGGACAGTCGTGCGAAAAACATTCAGTACTTC. This translates into CASSGGDSRAKNIQYF.

The chain combines TRBV12-3 or TRBV12-4 with TRBJ2-1; TRBD1 or TRBD2 may be the D gene (5 bases each). The end of the DNA is better explained by TRBJ2-7, so the J call may be wrong. The CDR3 has 13 residues. CDR3 sequence (DNA): TGTGCCAGCAAACGGCGAGGGGCCTACGAGCAGTACTTC. It encodes CASKRRGAYEQYF.

This chain joins TRBV6-1 and TRBJ2-5; 10 bases align to TRBD2. The J segment lost 0 bases and the V segment lost 10 bases, leaving 11 bases of the junction unmatched. Germline assignment: CDR1 MNHNS and CDR2 SASEGT. The CDR3 loop spans 16 amino acids. The CDR3 coding sequence is TGTGCCACCAGCGAAGGGACTAGCGTCTACCAAGAGACCCAGTACTTC. It is translated as CATSEGTSVYQETQYF.

The gene calls are TRBV12-3 or TRBV12-4 and TRBJ2-7; D is unclear. V was pared by 2 bases and J by 6 bases, with 5 bases between. The CDR3 consists of 11 residues. In DNA form, the CDR3 reads TGTGCCAGCAGTTTAACGGGCGAGCAGTACTTC. It encodes CASSLTGEQYF.

J is TRBJ2-7 and V is TRBV7-2, with no clear D. Germline CDR1 reads SGHTA; CDR2 reads FQGNSA. The CDR3 extends over 11 amino acids. With 7 bases removed from V and 1 base from J, the gap between germline ends came to 5 bases. The CDR3 here is CASTASYEQYF. In DNA, the CDR3 is TGTGCCAGCACTGCTTCCTACGAGCAGTACTTC.

The chain links TRBV5-1 to TRBJ2-3; D is ambiguous. CDR1 and CDR2 (germline): SGHRS, YFSETQ. Trimming removed 7 bases at V and 0 bases at J, with 9 bases between. CDR3 length: 13 amino acids. CDR3 DNA sequence: TGCGCCAGCGCGTCCGGGAGCACAGATACGCAGTATTTT. Amino acid sequence: CASASGSTDTQYF.

The chain recombines TRBV3-1 with TRBJ2-1; 12 bases agree with TRBD2. V lost 0 bases and J lost 8; bases outside the gene matches: 5. The germline gives CDR1 LGHDT, CDR2 YNNKEL (reference sequence). This CDR3 has 16 residues. The CDR3 region is CASSQDRLAGGHEQFF. CDR3 bases: TGTGCCAGCAGCCAAGATCGGCTAGCGGGAGGGCATGAGCAGTTCTTC.